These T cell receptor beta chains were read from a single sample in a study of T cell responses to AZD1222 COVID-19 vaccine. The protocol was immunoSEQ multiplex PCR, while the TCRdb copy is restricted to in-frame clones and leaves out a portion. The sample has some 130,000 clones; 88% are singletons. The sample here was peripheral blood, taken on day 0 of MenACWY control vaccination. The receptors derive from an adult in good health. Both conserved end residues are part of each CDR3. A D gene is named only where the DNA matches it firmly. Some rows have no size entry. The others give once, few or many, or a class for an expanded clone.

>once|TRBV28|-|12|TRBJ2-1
CASSLLYNEQFF
TGTGCCAGCAGTCTCCTCTACAATGAGCAGTTCTTC
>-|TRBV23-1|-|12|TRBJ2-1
CASSRNYDEQFF
TGCGCCAGCAGTCGGAACTATGATGAGCAGTTCTTC
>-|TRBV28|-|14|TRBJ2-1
CASTLRDLDNEQFF
TGTGCCAGCACCCTCCGGGACCTTGACAATGAGCAGTTCTTC
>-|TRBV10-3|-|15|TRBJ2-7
CAISAVTGTSYEQYF
TGTGCCATCAGTGCTGTGACAGGAACAAGCTACGAGCAGTACTTC
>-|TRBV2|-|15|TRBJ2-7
CASRVAAFSSYEQYF
TGTGCCAGCAGGGTAGCGGCCTTCTCCTCCTACGAGCAGTACTTC
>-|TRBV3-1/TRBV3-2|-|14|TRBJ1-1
CASSQEPWTYEAFF
TGTGCCAGCAGCCAAGAACCATGGACGTATGAAGCTTTCTTT
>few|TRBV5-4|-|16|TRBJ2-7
CASSRSGTNMAYEQYF
TGTGCCAGCAGTCGAAGCGGGACAAACATGGCCTACGAGCAGTACTTC
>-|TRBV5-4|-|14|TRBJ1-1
CASTVGTVNTEAFF
TGTGCCAGCACCGTTGGTACAGTGAACACTGAAGCTTTCTTT
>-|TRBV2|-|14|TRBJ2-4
CASSEQIAKNIQYF
TGTGCCAGCAGTGAACAGATAGCCAAAAACATTCAGTACTTC
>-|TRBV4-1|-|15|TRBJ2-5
CASSQFVLSQETQYF
TGCGCCAGCAGCCAATTCGTTCTGTCCCAAGAGACCCAGTACTTC
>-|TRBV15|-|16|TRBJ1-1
CATSREDGIPNTEAFF
TGTGCCACCAGCAGGGAAGACGGCATACCGAACACTGAAGCTTTCTTT
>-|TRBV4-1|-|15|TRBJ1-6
CASSQDREGRVPLHF
TGCGCCAGCAGCCAAGATCGAGAAGGGAGGGTACCCCTCCACTTT
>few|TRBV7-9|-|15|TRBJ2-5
CASSLAFGVQETQYF
TGTGCCAGCAGCTTAGCCTTTGGGGTCCAAGAGACCCAGTACTTC
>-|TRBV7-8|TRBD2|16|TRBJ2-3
CASSLHSGRAEDTQYF
TGTGCCAGCAGCCTTCATAGCGGGAGGGCAGAGGATACGCAGTATTTT
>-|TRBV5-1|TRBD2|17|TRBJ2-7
CASRLESRLLAGNEQYF
TGCGCCAGCAGGCTTGAGAGTAGGCTGCTAGCGGGCAACGAGCAGTACTTC
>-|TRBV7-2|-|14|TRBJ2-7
CASSLINREGEQYF
TGTGCCAGCAGCTTAATAAACAGGGAAGGCGAGCAGTACTTC
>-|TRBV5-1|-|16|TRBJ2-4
CASSLPLSLAKNIQYF
TGCGCCAGCAGCCTACCTCTTTCCCTAGCCAAAAACATTCAGTACTTC
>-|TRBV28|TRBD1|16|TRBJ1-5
CASSLSGQGRRQPQHF
TGTGCCAGCAGTTTATCGGGACAGGGCAGGCGTCAGCCCCAGCATTTT
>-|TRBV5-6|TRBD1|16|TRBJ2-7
CASSRAGTGGKYEQYF
TGTGCCAGCAGCCGCGCCGGGACAGGGGGCAAGTACGAGCAGTACTTC
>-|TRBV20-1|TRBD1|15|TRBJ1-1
CSASRTGGLNTEAFF
TGCAGTGCAAGTAGGACAGGGGGGTTGAACACTGAAGCTTTCTTT
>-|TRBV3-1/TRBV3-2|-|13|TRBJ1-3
CASSEGSGNTIYF
TGTGCCAGCAGCGAGGGATCTGGAAACACCATATATTTT
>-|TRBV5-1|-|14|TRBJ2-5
CASSPSVGDETQYF
TGCGCCAGCAGCCCCTCTGTCGGGGATGAGACCCAGTACTTC
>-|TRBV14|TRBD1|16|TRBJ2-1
CASSPASGQGFNEQFF
TGTGCCAGCAGCCCCGCCTCGGGACAGGGGTTTAATGAGCAGTTCTTC
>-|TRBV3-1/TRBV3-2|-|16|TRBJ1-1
CASSRTDSLMNTEAFF
TGTGCCAGCAGTCGAACGGACAGTCTCATGAACACTGAAGCTTTCTTT